Listed below are T cell receptor beta chains from one sample, sequenced in a study of T cells in Graves' hyperthyroidism and ophthalmopathy. TCRdb re-analysed the multiplex PCR reads in MiXCR, keeping a single row per CDR3 protein. This table holds some 800,000 distinct CDR3 sequences, around 39% found once. Sequenced input: blood. All receptors derive from a man aged 18 to 30 with Graves' hyperthyroidism. The CDR3 runs from the conserved cysteine through the conserved F or W. D genes are given only for firm matches. Some rows have no size entry. The others give once, few or many, or a class for an expanded clone.

v_gene,j_gene,d_gene,abundance,CDR3nt,CDR3aa
TRBV7-7,TRBJ1-1,.,.,TGTGCTAGCAGCCCAATGGACAGCCTGAACACTGAAGCTTTCTTT,CASSPMDSLNTEAFF
TRBV10-3,TRBJ2-7,TRBD2,.,TGTGCCAGCAGCTCCCCGGGGGGAGTAGCGGGGGGCGAGCAGTACTTC,CASSSPGGVAGGEQYF
TRBV4-1,TRBJ2-7,.,.,TGCGCCAGCAGCCAAGAAGAAGGCGTGAACTACGAGCAGTACTTC,CASSQEEGVNYEQYF
TRBV10-3,TRBJ2-7,.,many,TGTGCCATCAGCGAGGTAGCTCGGGAGCAGTACTTC,CAISEVAREQYF
TRBV20-1,TRBJ2-5,TRBD2,.,TGCAGTGCTAGAGAACTAGCGGGAGGATCGGAGGAGACCCAGTACTTC,CSARELAGGSEETQYF
TRBV20-1,TRBJ2-7,TRBD2,few,TGCAGTGCTCCCCATCGGACTAGCGGGATGGGGTACGAGCAGTACTTC,CSAPHRTSGMGYEQYF
TRBV5-4,TRBJ1-1,TRBD1,.,TGTGCCAGCAGACGACAGGGGGCTATGAACACTGAAGCTTTCTTT,CASRRQGAMNTEAFF
TRBV20-1,TRBJ2-7,.,few,TGCAGTGCTACCAGGGGAATATATTACGAGCAGTACTTC,CSATRGIYYEQYF
TRBV6-1,TRBJ1-5,.,few,TGTGCCAGCATCCCTTGGGTAGATAATCAGCCCCAGCATTTT,CASIPWVDNQPQHF
TRBV29-1,TRBJ2-7,.,many,TGCAGCGTTGTACAGGAGTCCTACGAGCAGTACTTC,CSVVQESYEQYF
TRBV7-9,TRBJ2-2,.,.,TGTGCCAGCAGCTTGAAAACAGTCTACACCGGGGAGCTGTTTTTT,CASSLKTVYTGELFF
TRBV2,TRBJ2-2,TRBD2,.,TGTGCCAGCAGTGAAGTCCCGGGACTAGCGTTCTCCCTGGCCGCCGGGGAGCTGTTTTTT,CASSEVPGLAFSLAAGELFF
TRBV7-2,TRBJ2-5,TRBD2,.,TGTGCCAGCAGACCAACCGGGACTAGCCCGAGGAAGACCCAGTACTTC,CASRPTGTSPRKTQYF
TRBV2,TRBJ2-5,.,many,TGTGCCAGCAGGAAGGGTCCAGGGAGTGGAGAGACCCAGTACTTC,CASRKGPGSGETQYF
TRBV5-1,TRBJ1-2,.,.,TGCGCCAGCAGCTTGGCAGGGGCCGGTAGCTATGGCTACACCTTC,CASSLAGAGSYGYTF
TRBV7-2,TRBJ2-5,TRBD2,.,TGTGCCAGCAGTCCTACTACGGGACTAGCGGGGAGAGAGACCCAGTACTTC,CASSPTTGLAGRETQYF
TRBV10-3,TRBJ1-1,.,.,TGTGCCAGCCGCAACGGGATGAACACTGAAGCTTTCTTT,CASRNGMNTEAFF